This T cell receptor (beta chain) was documented in a study of monozygotic twins with inflammatory bowel disease. The study's findings and limits: None of the different T cell subtypes could be distinguished from one another. Whereas healthy co-twins had higher TCRbeta diversity (inverse Simpson), IBD patients had lower diversity. It was observed that concordant and discordant twins did not differ in repertoire similarity, possibly given limited power.

The CDR3 is made up of 17 amino acids. The V gene's germline CDR1 is SGHRS and CDR2 YFSETQ. Turning to this clonotype: Its antigen is as yet unknown.

A template switching step added UMIs, each with a 6-nucleotide sample barcode. Each CDR3 protein gets one entry in TCRdb, which reprocessed the 5' RACE reads and gives no DNA. Its table records over 130,000 distinct CDR3 sequences. The V call is TRBV5-1, the J call TRBJ2-2; the D call of TRBD1 rests on TCRdb alone, since no DNA is present to check it. This sequence was found in a human donor with ulcerative colitis or Crohn's disease, or a healthy co-twin of an affected twin (not recorded which). Input material: blood. The CDR3: CASAPVIGALGTGELFF.